The 8 T cell receptor beta chains given below trace back to one sample, sequenced in a study of lymphopenia after photon versus proton radiotherapy. Assay used: immunoSEQ multiplex PCR; TCRdb lists only in-frame clones, some missing. The data hold 60,000 to 75,000 clones, with about nine tenths observed a single time. Sample: peripheral blood, taken from a patient treated with proton-based radiotherapy. Source of these receptors: a man at least 80 years old with esophageal cancer.

V and J are TRBV19 and TRBJ1-5; tentatively, D is TRBD1 (6 bases). The CDR3 consists of 16 residues. CDR1 is LNHDA, CDR2 SQIVND, per germline (reference sequence). V was cut by 7 bases and J by 3 bases, with 19 bases left in between. DNA of the CDR3: TGTGCCAGTATGGGGATAGCGCAGGGGTACAATCAGCCCCAGCATTTT. Its protein product is CASMGIAQGYNQPQHF.

This rearrangement joins TRBV6-5 to TRBJ2-7; the match to TRBD1 covers 8 bases. CDR1 and CDR2 (germline): MNHEY, SVGAGI. This CDR3 spans 14 amino acids. Losses at the gene ends were 6 bases for V and 7 bases for J; bases not matched to a gene: 11. For the CDR3, the DNA is TGTGCCAGCAGCACGGGACAGGTAATTTTGGAGCAGTACTTC. It codes for CASSTGQVILEQYF.

The gene calls are TRBV14 and TRBJ1-1, with TRBD1 matching over 7 bases. Germline loops: CDR1 SGHDN, CDR2 FVKESK. The CDR3 is 16 residues long. With V trimmed by 1 base and J by 1 base, 6 bases remained unmatched. CDR3 sequence: CASSQVNRGRNTEAFF. DNA for the CDR3: TGTGCCAGCAGCCAAGTTAACAGGGGCCGGAACACTGAAGCTTTCTTT.

The rearrangement joins TRBV9 to TRBJ2-2; no definite D call. Trimming took 5 bases from V and 1 from J, leaving 12 bases between them. CDR3 length equals 15 residues. The germline V gene has CDR1 SGDLS and CDR2 YYNGEE. Here the CDR3 reads CASRPGEGNTGELFF. CDR3 coding DNA: TGTGCCAGCAGACCTGGGGAAGGGAACACCGGGGAGCTGTTTTTT.

This clone appeared a single time. This chain uses TRBV19 with TRBJ1-1; no clear D. CDR3 size: 13 residues. V was shortened by 3 bases and J by 1 base, with 6 bases between the two germline ends. Germline-derived CDR1 and CDR2 are LNHDA and SQIVND (reference sequence). CDR3 DNA: TGTGCCAGTAGTATCACAGAGAACACTGAAGCTTTCTTT. Translation: CASSITENTEAFF.

This clone was found once. The J gene is TRBJ2-6, the V gene TRBV18, with TRBD1 as a possible D gene (6 bases). The germline V gene has CDR1 KGHSH and CDR2 LQKENI. Trimming left V 1 base short and J 4 bases short, with 8 bases between. The CDR3 is 15 residues long. The CDR3 nucleotides read TGTGCCAGCTCACCACGGGGGCTAGGGGCCAACGTCCTGACTTTC. The encoded protein is CASSPRGLGANVLTF.

The chain couples TRBV7-2 to TRBJ2-2; TRBD2 matches at 8 bases. This CDR3 is built from 15 residues. CDR1 and CDR2 from the germline V gene are SGHTA and FQGNSA. V shed 5 bases and J 1 base; nucleotides not matched to a gene: 3. Here the CDR3 DNA reads TGTGCCAGCAGCCGAGCGGGAGTGAACACCGGGGAGCTGTTTTTT. Amino acid sequence: CASSRAGVNTGELFF.

V and J are TRBV5-5 and TRBJ1-1, with D maybe TRBD1 (6 bases). The V gene's germline CDR1 is SGHKS and CDR2 YYEKEE (reference sequence). The CDR3 is 16 amino acids. V gave up 2 bases and J gave up 1 base, with 15 bases separating them. The DNA of the CDR3 is TGTGCCAGCAGCTTCTTGTCTGGGGGCGGGAACACTGAAGCTTTCTTT. Amino acids: CASSFLSGGGNTEAFF.